Included here is one TCR beta chain sequence, with context. TCRdb's table, derived via immunoSEQ multiplex PCR, lists solely in-frame clones and lacks some. Counted here are about 190,000 clones, about 82% occurring once; the ten biggest clones make up about 9.7%. The data belong to a study of blood T cell repertoires in COVID-19. Study in general: Researchers got acute and convalescent COVID-19 samples from the United States, Italy and Spain.

V dropped 0 bases and J dropped 2; count of bases not matched to a gene: 3. The germline V gene encodes CDR1 SGDLS and CDR2 YYNGEE. This CDR3 is 15 amino acids long. The source of this sequence is a woman in her twenties or thirties who had recovered from COVID-19. Sequencing was done on a sample of PBMCs or T cells enriched from blood (not recorded which). This sequence joins TRBV9 and TRBJ2-7; TRBD1 matches 9 bases. The chain's CDR3 is CASSVATGGPYEQYF. The CDR3 DNA reads TGTGCCAGCAGCGTAGCGACAGGGGGGCCCTACGAGCAGTACTTC.